Each of the 8 T cell receptor beta chains below was sequenced from the same sample in a study of PD-L1 blockade in urothelial cancer. Time point meaning: pretreatment peripheral blood. Assay: immunoSEQ multiplex PCR; the TCRdb copy retains only in-frame clones and omits some. The top ten hold 3.2% of the sample, which has roughly 63,000 clones, around 86% seen once. The starting material was PBMCs, obtained around atezolizumab (anti-PD-L1) treatment. These receptors originate from a man between 65 and 79 years old with urothelial cancer.

The J gene is TRBJ1-5, the V gene TRBV6-1, with D perhaps matching TRBD1 (5 bases). Germline assignment: CDR1 MNHNS and CDR2 SASEGT. Trimming stripped 6 bases from V and 1 base from J, with 13 bases between. The CDR3 contains 15 residues. Here the CDR3 DNA reads TGTGCCAGCAGCGTACTGCGACAGAGCAATCAGCCCCAGCATTTT. This translates into CASSVLRQSNQPQHF.

The chain has TRBV5-5 and TRBJ1-5; perhaps TRBD1 as D (6 bases). Trimming stripped 0 bases from V and 1 base from J, with 8 bases between. The CDR3 loop spans 15 amino acids. CDR1 is SGHKS, CDR2 YYEKEE, per germline (reference sequence). As DNA, the CDR3 is TGTGCCAGCAGCTTGGGGCAGGGGAGCAATCAGCCCCAGCATTTT. Its protein is CASSLGQGSNQPQHF.

This clone was seen only a few times. The chain joins TRBV5-1 to TRBJ2-7; the D is unclear. The CDR3 loop spans 15 amino acids. Germline V gene sequence: CDR1 SGHRS, CDR2 YFSETQ. V lost 4 bases and J 5 bases, leaving 19 bases between the germline ends. CDR3 coding DNA: TGCGCCAGCAGCCCAGACTGGAGCCCCCCCCACGAGCAGTACTTC. It specifies CASSPDWSPPHEQYF.

In its sample, this clone was seen once. The CDR3 coding sequence is TGTGCCAGCAGCTCGGGACAGGGGATTATGTACGAGCAGTACTTC. Its protein is CASSSGQGIMYEQYF. V gene TRBV7-8 combines with J gene TRBJ2-7; 10 bases line up with TRBD1. In germline, CDR1 is SGHVS, CDR2 FQNEAQ. CDR3 size: 15 residues. V was pared by 4 bases and J by 4 bases, with 7 bases of the junction left unmatched.

The gene calls are TRBV7-6 and TRBJ2-2; D unresolved. V lost 1 base and J 1 base, leaving 4 bases between the germline ends. The CDR3 spans 14 residues. Germline V CDR1 and CDR2: SGHVS, FNYEAQ. CDR3 amino acids: CASSLVRNTGELFF. The CDR3 coding sequence is TGTGCCAGCAGCTTAGTTAGGAACACCGGGGAGCTGTTTTTT.

The chain employs TRBV29-1 and TRBJ2-5; a weak D match, TRBD2 (5 bases). CDR1 SQVTM and CDR2 ANQGSEA come from the germline V gene. The germline V and J ends were trimmed by 6 bases and 2 bases, with 13 bases remaining between them. This CDR3 region has 13 residues. The CDR3 DNA reads as TGCAGCGTGTCGTCAGCGGCACAAGAGACCCAGTACTTC. Its translation is CSVSSAAQETQYF.

In this sample, this clone turned up once. The chain recombines TRBV7-3 with TRBJ2-3, with 7 positions matching TRBD1. Unmatched junction bases numbered 2, after V lost 4 bases and J lost 4 bases. This CDR3 spans 13 amino acids. In germline, CDR1 is SGHTA, CDR2 FQGTGA. The CDR3 protein is CASSYQGADTQYF. The CDR3 nucleotides read TGTGCCAGCAGCTACCAGGGGGCAGATACGCAGTATTTT.

The chain uses TRBV19 and TRBJ1-1; TRBD1 is a possible D gene (6 bases). Trimming removed 3 bases at V and 1 base at J, with 12 bases between. This CDR3 has 15 amino acids. The germline gives CDR1 LNHDA, CDR2 SQIVND (reference sequence). The CDR3 DNA reads TGTGCCAGTAGTATCCCGGGACACGCGAACACTGAAGCTTTCTTT. This codes for CASSIPGHANTEAFF.